Listed here are 19 T cell receptor beta chains from one sample, sequenced in a study of early T cells in non-severe SARS-CoV-2 infection. MiXCR, run by TCRdb on the 5' RACE reads, gives a single entry per CDR3 protein. This sample yields tens of thousands of distinct CDR3 sequences, of which approximately 9.9% are seen a single time; less than 15% belongs to the top ten. Sequenced: whole blood. The receptors here all came from an adult who was a healthcare worker with PCR-confirmed SARS-CoV-2 infection or an uninfected control (not recorded which).

At least ten counts were recorded for this clonotype. The genes are TRBV29-1 and TRBJ2-6; tentative D call: TRBD1 (6 bases). Trimming removed 6 bases at V and 0 bases at J, with 12 bases between. The CDR3 is made up of 15 amino acids. Per the germline V gene, CDR1 is SQVTM and CDR2 is ANQGSEA. In DNA form, the CDR3 reads TGCAGCGTAGGCACAGGGTCCTCTGGGGCCAACGTCCTGACTTTC. Translated: CSVGTGSSGANVLTF.

This clonotype was seen only a few times. The chain couples TRBV21-1 to TRBJ1-6; TRBD1 is taken as the D call from the table, unchecked against the DNA. TRBV21-1 is labeled a pseudogene. The CDR3 loop spans 12 amino acids. CDR3 in amino acids: CASTLGGWALHF. In DNA form, the CDR3 reads TGTGCCAGCACCCTGGGGGGATGGGCCCTCCACTTT.

This clonotype was seen once. Possible read error: a much larger clone is one base away. In this CDR3 the conserved last residue, phenylalanine or tryptophan, is missing, so a read error is likely. The genes are TRBV27 and TRBJ1-2, with D possibly TRBD1 on 5 matching bases. The germline V and J ends were trimmed by 2 bases and 4 bases, with 20 bases remaining between them. The CDR3 totals 17 residues. CDR1 is MNHEY, CDR2 SMNVEV, per germline (reference sequence). CDR3 loop: CASSLPLLSTGGYGYTL. The CDR3 coding sequence is TGTGCCAGCAGTTTACCCCTACTCAGCACGGGGGGCTATGGCTACACCCTC.

This clonotype was detected ten times or more. The chain couples TRBV13 to TRBJ2-5, with 7 nucleotides matching TRBD2. Germline-derived CDR1 and CDR2 are PRHDT and FYEKMQ (reference sequence). With V trimmed by 5 bases and J by 1 base, 10 bases remained unmatched. The CDR3 consists of 16 residues. The CDR3 region is CASSRSLAELQETQYF. CDR3 coding DNA: TGTGCCAGCAGCAGATCCCTAGCGGAGCTCCAAGAGACCCAGTACTTC.

The chain carries TRBV4-3 and TRBJ2-2; 8 bases map to TRBD1. Per the germline V gene, CDR1 is LGHNA and CDR2 is YSLEER. V was pared by 0 bases and J by 5 bases, with 2 bases of the junction left unmatched. This CDR3 has 15 residues. This chain's CDR3 is CASSQDQGATGELFF. Written as DNA, the CDR3 is TGCGCCAGCAGCCAAGATCAGGGGGCGACCGGGGAGCTGTTTTTT.

This clonotype showed up just a few times. The chain couples TRBV29-1 to TRBJ2-3; 8 bases line up with TRBD2. The CDR3 loop spans 15 amino acids. Per the germline V gene, CDR1 is SQVTM and CDR2 is ANQGSEA. V shed 6 bases and J 0 bases; nucleotides not matched to a gene: 8. CDR3 sequence reads: CSVPVAGTSTDTQYF. Written as DNA, the CDR3 is TGCAGCGTCCCAGTAGCGGGGACCAGCACAGATACGCAGTATTTT.

This clonotype has ten or more counts. The genes are TRBV7-8 and TRBJ2-5; no clear D gene. The CDR3 is 11 amino acids. CDR1 and CDR2 (germline): SGHVS, FQNEAQ. Trimming left V 5 bases short and J 2 bases short, with 3 bases between. CDR3: CASSPQETQYF. Here the CDR3 DNA reads TGTGCCAGCAGCCCTCAAGAGACCCAGTACTTC.

V is TRBV6-1 and J is TRBJ1-1, with TRBD1 matching 7 bases. The CDR3 contains 13 residues. Germline trimming cut 7 bases from V and 1 base from J; bases unmatched to any gene: 3. Germline CDR1 and CDR2: MNHNS and SASEGT. The CDR3 coding sequence is TGTGCCAGCATCAGGACAGGGAACACTGAAGCTTTCTTT. Its translation: CASIRTGNTEAFF.

The rearrangement joins TRBV2 to TRBJ2-7; D is perhaps TRBD1 (6 bases). Trimming left V 7 bases short and J 2 bases short, with 18 bases between. The CDR3 length is 15 residues. CDR1 is SNHLY and CDR2 is FYNNEI in the germline V gene. CDR3 in DNA: TGTGCCAGCAAGCCGGGGTACCGGACAGCCTACGAGCAGTACTTC. Its protein product is CASKPGYRTAYEQYF.

In this sample, this clonotype turned up many times. This chain uses TRBV7-9 with TRBJ2-1; maybe TRBD1 (7 bases). Deletions cut 5 bases from V and 2 bases from J, with 13 bases between. The length of the CDR3 is 15 residues. Germline V CDR1 and CDR2: SEHNR, FQNEAQ (reference sequence). The CDR3 loop is CASSVTGRTYNEQFF. CDR3 DNA sequence: TGTGCCAGCAGCGTGACAGGGAGGACCTACAATGAGCAGTTCTTC.

The V gene is TRBV30, the J gene TRBJ1-6; D not resolved. CDR1 and CDR2 (germline): GTSNPN, SVGIG (reference sequence). CDR3 size: 16 residues. V dropped 4 bases and J dropped 10 bases, with 23 bases sitting between them. This CDR3 reads CAWTPMGSVVGSPLHF. The CDR3 DNA is TGTGCCTGGACCCCTATGGGTTCCGTGGTGGGCTCACCCCTCCACTTT. The full variable domain, completed using reference TRBV30 and TRBJ1-6, is SQTIHQWPATLVQPVGSPLSLECTVEGTSNPNLYWYRQAAGRGLQLLFYSVGIGQISSEVPQNLSASRPQDRQFILSSKKLLLSDSGFYLCAWTPMGSVVGSPLHFGNGTRLTVT.

The rearrangement uses TRBV2 and TRBJ1-2; perhaps TRBD1 as D (5 bases). Per germline, CDR1 SNHLY and CDR2 FYNNEI. The V end was cut by 8 bases, the J end by 2 bases, with 12 bases between. The CDR3 contains 13 residues. CDR3 in DNA: TGTGCCAGCCTGGGGGAGGTGAACTATGGCTACACCTTC. Translated, it gives CASLGEVNYGYTF.

The chain combines TRBV3-1 with TRBJ1-3; TRBD1 matches 8 bases. CDR3 length: 16 amino acids. Looked up from germline, CDR1 is LGHDT and CDR2 is YNNKEL (reference sequence). With V trimmed by 2 bases and J by 6 bases, 9 bases remained unmatched. The CDR3 sequence is CASSQIQDRAENTIYF. CDR3 bases: TGTGCCAGCAGCCAAATCCAGGACAGGGCGGAAAACACCATATATTTT.

This clonotype was seen only a few times. CDR3 residues: CASSHGTGDTDTQYF. DNA for the CDR3: TGCGCCAGCAGCCACGGGACAGGGGACACAGATACGCAGTATTTT. V and J are TRBV5-1 and TRBJ2-3; 10 bases agree with TRBD1. There are 15 residues in the CDR3. CDR1 SGHRS and CDR2 YFSETQ come from the germline V gene. The V segment lost 4 bases and the J segment 2 bases; nucleotides outside the gene matches: 4.

This clonotype was counted many times. The chain is built from TRBV10-3 and TRBJ1-1; D call uncertain. This CDR3 is 13 amino acids long. CDR1 is ENHRY and CDR2 is SYGVKD in the germline V gene. V was shortened by 11 bases and J by 6 bases, with 19 bases between the two germline ends. The CDR3 region is CASRLGREAEAFF. CDR3 in DNA: TGTGCCTCTAGGCTGGGGAGAGAGGCTGAAGCTTTCTTT.

The chain uses TRBV6-2 or TRBV6-3 and TRBJ1-1; the D is unclear. Germline V CDR1 and CDR2: MNHEY, SVGEGT. The length of the CDR3 is 13 residues. Between the trimmed V and J ends, which lost 7 bases and 1 base, there was a span of 10 bases. Written as DNA, the CDR3 is TGTGCCAGCATAAGGCAGCAGAACACTGAAGCTTTCTTT. Protein sequence: CASIRQQNTEAFF.

The gene calls are TRBV15 and TRBJ1-1, with 7 bases fitting TRBD1. Germline V gene sequence: CDR1 LNHNV, CDR2 YYDKDF (reference sequence). V gave up 0 bases and J gave up 12 bases; unmatched junction bases: 7. The CDR3 runs to 13 residues. The CDR3 DNA is TGTGCCACCAGCAGAGAAGGGGACAGTGATTCTTTCTTT. Protein product: CATSREGDSDSFF.

Points on this clonotype: A much larger clone is a single base away; this may be a read error. In nucleotides, the CDR3 is TGTGCCAGTAGTATAGGGCGGGGGGCCTCAGGTACGCGGTATTTT. Translation: CASSIGRGASGTRYF. This chain links TRBV19 with TRBJ2-3; 8 bases map to TRBD2. Germline CDR1 LNHDA, CDR2 SQIVND (reference sequence). The CDR3 is made up of 15 amino acids.

This clonotype has a count of ten or more. The genes are TRBV29-1 and TRBJ2-1; 8 positions agree with TRBD1. Germline V gene sequence: CDR1 SQVTM, CDR2 ANQGSEA. The CDR3 totals 15 residues. The V gene end was trimmed by 8 bases and the J gene end by 7 bases; junction bases not matched to a gene: 16. CDR3 nucleotides: TGCAGCAGTCGGTCGGACAGGGAACGTCCGAATGAGCAGTTCTTC. Encoded protein: CSSRSDRERPNEQFF.